This record looks at one T cell receptor beta chain sequence and its context. No antigen is known for it. In making diagnoses, clinical symptoms, serum thyroxine and TRAb, thyroid ultrasound and orbital computed tomography were all used. The data derive from a study of T cells in Graves' hyperthyroidism and ophthalmopathy. Overall study findings and caveats: In validation, the model predicted ophthalmopathy. These predictions came a median about 6 months before onset. Blood held most thyroid clonotypes expanded above 0.001 frequency.

Researchers amplified the TCR beta CDR3 regions from RNA transcripts. A set of HTBI primers served as the primers for a first-round RT-PCR of the TCR CDR3. From the multiplex PCR reads, TCRdb called clonotypes with MiXCR, one entry per CDR3 protein. The repertoire holds roughly 500,000 distinct CDR3 sequences, 35% to 50% seen once, with around 47% in the top ten. The V gene lost 3 bases and the J gene lost 3 bases, with 2 bases spanning the gap. The CDR3 loop spans 11 amino acids. In germline, CDR1 is KGHDR, CDR2 SFDVKD. Material for sequencing was peripheral blood or thyroid tissue (not recorded which). This chain uses TRBV24-1 with TRBJ2-7; no definite D call. The TCR sequence derives from an adult woman with Graves' disease, either hyperthyroidism or ophthalmopathy (not recorded which). CDR3: CATSDLYEQYF. CDR3 in DNA: TGTGCCACCAGTGATCTCTACGAGCAGTACTTC.